This TCR beta chain came from a study of CD8+ T cells in alopecia areata (dated by TCRdb to the late 2010s). At the level of the whole study: Treated patients were enrolled in an open-label pilot trial of oral tofacitinib, 5 to 10 mg twice daily, for moderate-to-severe alopecia areata. RNA came from the PAXgene miRNA kit for fixed scalp, the miRNeasy kit for PBMCs, and the RNeasy kit for mouse skin. Human TCRbeta sequencing covered scalp tissue and sorted CD4+ and CD8+ peripheral blood T cells from patchy and totalis/universalis alopecia areata patients and healthy controls. For the treated patients, the SALT score, which quantifies what percentage of scalp surface area is affected, served as the measure of disease severity. Scalp clonality was compared across normal scalp (n=4), patchy alopecia areata scalp (n=8), and alopecia totalis/universalis scalp (n=8). Patients on tofacitinib were biopsied at baseline and after 4 and 24 weeks of treatment, and several of the patients also had a later scalp biopsy. In both human patients and the C3H/HeJ mouse model, the study applied high-throughput TCRbeta sequencing to look at T cell clonal expansion in alopecia areata. Patients received tofacitinib for 6 to 18 months and were then followed off drug for 6 months to check for delayed response and recurrence. TCRbeta CDR3 regions were amplified by immunoSEQ multiplex PCR with 35 Vbeta forward and 13 Jbeta reverse primers. On the study overall, not on this receptor specifically: Higher clonality and more expanded CD8+ clones were observed in lesional scalp than in normal scalp, particularly in alopecia totalis/universalis, a finding suggestive of antigenic drive. TCR sequences shared between patients were less clear than in mice, possibly partly because of HLA diversity in the patient population. Because the treated cohort was small and had just a single nonresponder, larger studies are needed to establish links between baseline CD8+ expansion and response. Tofacitinib significantly decreased scalp clonality and the number of expanded CD8+ clones among the top 100 scalp clones. Resident alphabeta T cells in normal human skin are also sequenced, complicating scalp TCR repertoire analysis, unlike mouse skin dominated by gammadelta T cells. Many expanded lesional clones persisted in scalp and blood during tofacitinib treatment, which may partly explain relapse after stopping treatment.

The library was produced with the immunoSEQ multiplex PCR assay. To provide template for TCR sequencing, every sample had RNA extracted and reverse transcribed into cDNA. SuperScript III was used to make first-strand cDNA, primed with a 2:1 mix of oligo-dT and random hexamers. Amplification bias was assessed with a synthetic immune receptor repertoire, and residual bias was removed computationally. On the authors' methods: After raw reads were preprocessed to remove errors, the CDR3 was defined following IMGT conventions as running from the conserved cysteine to phenylalanine. Clonality was computed as 1 minus the Shannon entropy, with the entropy normalized by log2 of the number of productive unique TCRs. Scalp TCRbeta sequences were cross-referenced with sorted blood CD4 and CD8 repertoires so that the CD4 or CD8 identity of scalp clones could be inferred. The immuneACCESS repertoire file appears here via TCRdb, limited to in-frame rearrangements. These files lack a portion of the clones; in checked studies, under half of the deficit traces to unresolved V genes, and the cause of the others is not known. That table supplies the V and J calls and clone size; D and trimming were determined from the DNA. Present in this sample are about 190,000 clones, 50% to 60% of which were seen just once. Clones ranked in the top ten supply less than 0.8% of the sample.

Notes on this clone: What antigen it recognizes has not been identified. No per-base quality is available; no much larger clone lies one base away.

According to the study, the label for this sample's time point signals: four to five weeks on oral tofacitinib. The treatment or condition label on this specimen signifies: oral pan-JAK inhibitor, 5-10 mg twice daily. Lesional scalp punch biopsies and peripheral blood were collected from alopecia areata patients. PBMCs were isolated by density centrifugation and stained for CD3, CD4 and CD8, after which CD4+ and CD8+ T cells were sorted on a FACSAria. The germline V gene supplies CDR1 SQVTM and CDR2 ANQGSEA. Its CDR3 holds 12 amino acids, cysteine through phenylalanine. CDR3 DNA only is kept here, 36 bases in frame from base 1. The junction shows trimming of 8 bases on V and 7 bases on J, and the gene matches do not reach 7 bases of it.

This clonotype originated in a human donor with alopecia areata. Sequenced here: CD4+ T cells sorted from blood, sampled at week 4, from a patient treated with tofacitinib. The chain is assembled from TRBV29-1 and TRBJ1-2, with 10 bases aligning to TRBD1. The CDR3 region reads CSSRQGARGYTF. The DNA is TGCAGCTCTCGACAGGGGGCCCGTGGCTACACCTTC. Here the CDR3 is joined to the reference TRBV29-1 and TRBJ1-2 genes, and the full variable domain is: SAVISQKPSRDICQRGTSLTIQCQVDSQVTMMFWYRQQPGQSLTLIATANQGSEATYESGFVIDKFPISRPNLTFSTLTVSNMSPEDSSIYLCSSRQGARGYTFGSGTRLTVV.